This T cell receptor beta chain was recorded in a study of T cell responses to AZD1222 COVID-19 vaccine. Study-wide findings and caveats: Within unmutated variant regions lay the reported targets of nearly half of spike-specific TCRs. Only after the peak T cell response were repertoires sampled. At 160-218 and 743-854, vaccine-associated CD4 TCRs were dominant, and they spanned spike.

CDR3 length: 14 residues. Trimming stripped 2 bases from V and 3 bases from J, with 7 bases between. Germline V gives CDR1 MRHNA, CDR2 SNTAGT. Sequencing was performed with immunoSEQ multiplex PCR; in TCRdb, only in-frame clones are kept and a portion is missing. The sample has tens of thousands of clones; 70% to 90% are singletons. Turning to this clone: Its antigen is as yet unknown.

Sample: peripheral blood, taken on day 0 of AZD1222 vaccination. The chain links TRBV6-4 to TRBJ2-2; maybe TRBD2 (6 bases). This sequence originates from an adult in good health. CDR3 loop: CASSDTGDTGELFF. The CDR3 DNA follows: TGTGCCAGCAGTGACACGGGGGACACCGGGGAGCTGTTTTTT.